This T cell receptor (beta chain) is drawn from a study of blood T cell repertoires in COVID-19 (dated by TCRdb to about 2020). About the investigation overall: The collaborator samples originated in the United States, Italy and Spain and spanned the acute and convalescent phases of COVID-19. Deeply sampled blood TCRbeta repertoires from subjects exposed to, actively infected with, or recovered from COVID-19 were included in the dataset. Where available, HLA class I and class II types were taken from metadata supplied by the sample provider and were not determined by assay-based typing. The samples were drawn from two sources: the first 160 participants of the ongoing ImmuneRACE study, and about 1,300 subjects contributed by 6 global collaborators. A de-identified subject ID, COVID-19 status, age in years and sex were almost always included in the sample metadata. The material from the prospective study consisted of cDNA or gDNA derived from T cells, B-cell-depleted T cells, or PBMCs. The repertoires were made available in a free public database intended to serve as a resource for research on the immune response to SARS-CoV-2.

From the cysteine up to the phenylalanine, the CDR3 has a length of 14 residues. Only the CDR3 DNA is retained, 42 bases long and in frame from the first base. V is pruned by 1 base and J by 2 bases, leaving 1 base of the junction without a gene match. From a lookup of the germline V gene (reference sequence), CDR1 and CDR2 are SGHAT and FQDESV. Whole blood was collected in K2EDTA tubes by collaborating institutions according to the institutions' own protocols. For TCRbeta analysis, collaborator samples were shipped as frozen whole blood, as isolated PBMCs, or as DNA extracted from either sample type. Study-level results and caveats: How much clinical and demographic metadata was included differed by source and by participant, and the metadata was provided uncurated.

The immunoSEQ Assay, a bias-controlled multiplex PCR, was used to amplify TCRbeta CDR3 regions from genomic DNA. Concerning the study's data processing: Nucleated cell counts per sample were estimated from amplification of reference gene primers within the assay. To quantify the absolute abundance of each unique TCRbeta CDR3 rearrangement, sequence reads were collapsed and filtered. For each sample, productive Simpson clonality was calculated as the square root of Simpson's diversity index across productive rearrangements. Held by TCRdb, this immuneACCESS table contains in-frame sequences only and omits some clones. Under half of the omission traces to an unresolved V gene where checked; the cause of the rest is unknown. That table is the source of V, J and clone size, and D and trimming were worked out from the DNA. This sample comprises roughly 200,000 clones, roughly 75% of them detected only once. Of the sample, around 5.1% falls within the top ten clones.

In the case of this clone: Its cognate antigen has yet to be identified. Base qualities are missing; no much larger clone stands one base away.

Rearrangement joined TRBV11-1 to TRBJ1-2, with 7 central nucleotides matching TRBD1. Sequenced input: peripheral blood. The sequence derives from a woman aged 65 to 85 with acute or convalescent COVID-19. The DNA sequence is as follows: TGTGCCAGCAGCTTAGGGGGACAGAACTATGGCTACACCTTC. Its coded protein is CASSLGGQNYGYTF.